What follows are 4 T cell receptor beta chains derived from one specimen sequenced in a study of blood T cell repertoires in COVID-19. Profiled with immunoSEQ multiplex PCR; TCRdb holds only in-frame clones, not every one. In the table there are 280,000 or so clones, 85% of which are singletons. The sequencing sample was made of PBMCs or T cells enriched from blood (not recorded which). All receptors come from a woman in her fifties or sixties who had recovered from COVID-19.

This clone was observed a handful of times. The rearrangement links TRBV3-1 (or the pseudogene TRBV3-2) to TRBJ2-1; 9 bases align to TRBD2. V lost 6 bases and J lost 8; bases outside the gene matches: 17. Germline-derived CDR1 and CDR2 are LGHDT and YNNKEL (reference sequence). This CDR3 is built from 17 residues. The CDR3 DNA follows: TGTGCCAGCAGGGGGTCCTTGGCGGGAGGGCCAGGGCATGAGCAGTTCTTC. This encodes CASRGSLAGGPGHEQFF.

The chain links TRBV15 to TRBJ2-1; 15 bases map to TRBD2. CDR3 size: 16 residues. CDR1 and CDR2 (germline): LNHNV, YYDKDF (reference sequence). V dropped 3 bases and J dropped 7; count of bases not matched to a gene: 4. The CDR3 coding sequence is TGTGCCACCAGCAGGACGGGACTAGCGGGGGGTAATGAGCAGTTCTTC. This codes for CATSRTGLAGGNEQFF.

CDR3 coding DNA: TGTGCCAGCTCGCAGTCCCTTAATTCACCCCTCCACTTT. Translation: CASSQSLNSPLHF. This chain links TRBV18 with TRBJ1-6; D ambiguous. In germline, CDR1 is KGHSH, CDR2 LQKENI. The CDR3 covers 13 residues. V dropped 6 bases and J dropped 6 bases, with 9 bases sitting between them.

The chain recombines TRBV27 with TRBJ1-6; 9 positions match TRBD1. This CDR3 is built from 15 residues. CDR1 and CDR2 (germline): MNHEY, SMNVEV (reference sequence). V lost 11 bases, J lost 0 bases, and 5 bases stayed unmatched. CDR3 residues: CAAGTGSSYNSPLHF. CDR3 bases: TGTGCCGCAGGGACAGGGAGCTCCTATAATTCACCCCTCCACTTT.